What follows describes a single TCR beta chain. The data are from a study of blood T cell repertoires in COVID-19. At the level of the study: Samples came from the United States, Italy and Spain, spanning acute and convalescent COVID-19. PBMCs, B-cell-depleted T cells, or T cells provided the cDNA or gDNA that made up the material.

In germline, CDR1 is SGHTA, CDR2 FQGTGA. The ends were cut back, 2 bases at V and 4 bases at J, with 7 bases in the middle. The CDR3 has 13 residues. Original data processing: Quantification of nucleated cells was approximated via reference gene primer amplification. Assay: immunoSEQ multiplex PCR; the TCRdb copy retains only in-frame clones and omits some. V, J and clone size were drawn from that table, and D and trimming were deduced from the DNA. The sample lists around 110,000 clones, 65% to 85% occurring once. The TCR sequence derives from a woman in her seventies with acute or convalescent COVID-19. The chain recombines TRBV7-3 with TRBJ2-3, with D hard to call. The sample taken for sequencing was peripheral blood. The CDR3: CASSLAAADTQYF. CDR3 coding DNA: TGTGCCAGCAGCTTAGCCGCGGCAGATACGCAGTATTTT.